This T cell receptor beta chain was profiled in a study of T cells in women clearing cervical HPV infection. The assay was immunoSEQ multiplex PCR, and TCRdb's table has in-frame clones only and misses some. The sample spans approximately 16,000 clones; the ten largest clones claim about 10%. V was clipped by 3 bases and J by 7 bases, with 13 bases between them. CDR3 length: 14 residues. Germline loops: CDR1 KGHSH, CDR2 LQKENI. Concerning this clone itself: The sequenced fragment ends 3 residues before the CDR3 boundary, so the rest is inferred from the germline J gene.

V and J are TRBV18 and TRBJ2-1; D tentatively reads TRBD1 or TRBD2 (7 bases each). This sequence was found in a woman between 18 and 70 years old with a cervical HPV16 infection that either progressed to CIN3+ or cleared (not recorded which). Sequenced sample: blood buffy coat. The CDR3 sequence: CASSPREGANEQFF. The CDR3 bases that were read are TGTGCCAGCTCACCCAGGGAGGGGGCGAATGAG. The entire variable domain, with the rest obtained from reference TRBV18 and TRBJ2-1, is as follows: NAGVMQNPRHLVRRRGQEARLRCSPMKGHSHVYWYRQLPEEGLKFMVYLQKENIIDESGMPKERFSAEFPKEGPSILRIQQVVRGDSAAYFCASSPREGANEQFFGPGTRLTVL.